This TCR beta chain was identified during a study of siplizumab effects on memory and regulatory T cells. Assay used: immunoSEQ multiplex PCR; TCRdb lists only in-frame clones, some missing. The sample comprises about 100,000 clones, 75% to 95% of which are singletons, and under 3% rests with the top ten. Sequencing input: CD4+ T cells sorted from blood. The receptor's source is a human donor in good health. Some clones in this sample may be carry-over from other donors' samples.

CDR3 DNA: TGTGCCAGTAGTATAGGGGGGGCCGGGAGTGAAAAACTGTTTTTT. This encodes CASSIGGAGSEKLFF. The chain recombines TRBV19 with TRBJ1-4, with a tentative D call TRBD1 (6 bases). The CDR3 sequence is 15 residues long. Germline V CDR1 and CDR2: LNHDA, SQIVND (reference sequence). V lost 1 base to trimming and J lost 7 bases, with 13 bases between them.